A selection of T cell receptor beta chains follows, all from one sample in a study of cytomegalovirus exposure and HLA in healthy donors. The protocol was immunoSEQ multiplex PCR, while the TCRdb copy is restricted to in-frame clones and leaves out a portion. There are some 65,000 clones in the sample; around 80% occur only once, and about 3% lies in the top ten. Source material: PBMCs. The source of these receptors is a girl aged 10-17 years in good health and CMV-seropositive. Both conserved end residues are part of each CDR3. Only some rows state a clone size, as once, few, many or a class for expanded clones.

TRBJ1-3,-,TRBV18,CASSRRASGNTIYF
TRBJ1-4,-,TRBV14,CASSQQSGKKLFF
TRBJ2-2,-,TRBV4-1,CASSPDLGRASTGELFF
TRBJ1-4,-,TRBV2,CASSEEVQGVSEKLFF
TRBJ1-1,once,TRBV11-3,CASSLTRGNTEAFF
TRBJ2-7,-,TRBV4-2,CASSRAPTGTPFYEQYF
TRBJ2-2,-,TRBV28,CASARDTGELFF
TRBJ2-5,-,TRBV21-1,CANEGTGEETQYF
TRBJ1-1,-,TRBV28,CASSLVAGSAFF
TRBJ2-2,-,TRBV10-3,CATSGQGIGTGELFF
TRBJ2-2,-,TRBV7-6,CASSLGSGANTGELFF
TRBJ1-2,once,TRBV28,CASSASGTGNYGYTF
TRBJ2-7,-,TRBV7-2,CASRGDSGRDVQYF
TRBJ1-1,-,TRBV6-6,CASGDRGSTEAFF
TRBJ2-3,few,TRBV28,CASSFRVDGRDTQYF
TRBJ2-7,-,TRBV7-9,CASSLGPGSAEQYF
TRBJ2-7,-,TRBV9,CASSVGLGGTSYEQYF
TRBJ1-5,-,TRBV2,CASSGNRGNQPQHF
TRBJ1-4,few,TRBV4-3,CASSQPGQGDEKLFF
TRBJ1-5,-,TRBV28,CASGTGGAGHDQPQHF
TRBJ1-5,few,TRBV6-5,CASSAQGANLGPQHF
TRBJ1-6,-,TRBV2,CASSYATGAYNSPLHF
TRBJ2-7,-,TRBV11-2,CASSFPGYEQYF
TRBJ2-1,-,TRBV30,CAWSQYISGTEQFF
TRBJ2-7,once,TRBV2,CASRNRYTYEQYF
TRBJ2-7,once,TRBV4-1,CASSQGWRAYEQYF
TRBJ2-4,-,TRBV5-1,CASSLVGLHPHIQYF
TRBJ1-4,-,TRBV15,CATSPRDRANEKLFF
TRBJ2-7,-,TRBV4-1,CASSQPKLGTASYEQYF
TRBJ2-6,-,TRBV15,CATSRDQAGANVLTF
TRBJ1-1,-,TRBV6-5,CASSSRQSWTEAFF
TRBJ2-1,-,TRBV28,CASSLPPGGNEQFF
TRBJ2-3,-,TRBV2,CASSYTDTQYF
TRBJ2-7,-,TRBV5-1,CASSTALRQGISEQYF
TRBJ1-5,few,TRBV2,CASSVGQEGYSNQPQHF
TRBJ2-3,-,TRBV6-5,CASRIRQSHTQYF
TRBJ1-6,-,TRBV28,CASSPPGGAGSPLHF